This T cell receptor (beta chain) was recovered during a study of patients and donors after allogeneic stem cell transplantation. This CDR3 comprises 17 residues. The V end lost 2 bases, the J end lost 0 bases, and 15 bases lay between the germline ends. This clonotype has just a few counts. Each CDR3 protein gets one entry after TCRdb re-called the RT-PCR reads with MiXCR. This table holds 920,000 or so distinct CDR3 sequences, roughly 18% found once. This TCR was sampled from a human donor who was either an allogeneic HSCT recipient or a stem cell or donor lymphocyte infusion donor (not recorded which). It is not recorded whose cells these are; they may come from a transplant donor. The rearrangement links TRBV12-3 or TRBV12-4 to TRBJ2-3; possibly TRBD1 or TRBD2 for D (5 bases each). The sequencing sample was made of blood, either unsorted or a sorted T cell fraction (not recorded which). The CDR3 nucleotides are TGTGCCAGCAGTTTATTGGTGGGACCTCCTAGCACAGATACGCAGTATTTT. As protein: CASSLLVGPPSTDTQYF.